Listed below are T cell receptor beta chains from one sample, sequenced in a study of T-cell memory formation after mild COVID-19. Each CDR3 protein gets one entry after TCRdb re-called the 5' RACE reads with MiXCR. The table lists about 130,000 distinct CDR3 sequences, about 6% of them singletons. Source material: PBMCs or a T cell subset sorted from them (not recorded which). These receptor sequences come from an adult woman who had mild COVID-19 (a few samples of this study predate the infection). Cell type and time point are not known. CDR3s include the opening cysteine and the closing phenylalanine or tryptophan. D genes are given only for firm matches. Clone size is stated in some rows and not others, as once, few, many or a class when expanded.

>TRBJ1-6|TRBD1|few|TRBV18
CASSLQRDSYNSPLHF
TGTGCCAGCTCACTACAACGGGACAGTTATAATTCACCCCTCCACTTT
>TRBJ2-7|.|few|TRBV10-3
CAVGPDEQYF
TGTGCCGTGGGGCCCGACGAGCAGTACTTC
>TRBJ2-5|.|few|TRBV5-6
CASRGEEIYQETQYF
TGTGCCAGCAGGGGGGAGGAAATCTACCAAGAGACCCAGTACTTC
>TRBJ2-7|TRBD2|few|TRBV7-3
CASSPGGGAGEQYF
TGTGCCAGCAGCCCGGGAGGGGGGGCCGGGGAGCAGTACTTC
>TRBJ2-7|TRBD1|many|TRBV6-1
CASSPRLTGSVYEQYF
TGTGCCAGCAGCCCACGGCTGACAGGGTCGGTATACGAGCAGTACTTC
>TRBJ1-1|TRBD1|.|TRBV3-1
CASRPPGGTEAFF
TGTGCCAGCCGACCCCCAGGGGGCACTGAAGCTTTCTTT
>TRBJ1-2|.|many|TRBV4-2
CASSQEQPAGYTF
TGTGCCAGCAGCCAAGAACAACCGGCTGGCTACACCTTC
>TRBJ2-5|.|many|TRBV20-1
CSARGGETQYF
TGCAGTGCTAGGGGGGGCGAGACCCAGTACTTC
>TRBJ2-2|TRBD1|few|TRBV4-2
CASSLQGEAGELFF
TGTGCCAGCAGCTTACAGGGGGAAGCCGGGGAGCTGTTTTTT
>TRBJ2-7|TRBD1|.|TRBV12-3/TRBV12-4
CASSNRGMTYEQYF
TGTGCCAGCAGCAACAGGGGGATGACCTACGAGCAGTACTTC
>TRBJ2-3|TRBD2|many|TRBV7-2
CASSLPQIAGVSTDTQYF
TGTGCCAGCAGCCTTCCACAGATAGCGGGAGTGAGCACAGATACGCAGTATTTT
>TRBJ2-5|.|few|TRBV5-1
CASSLGGTMETQYF
TGCGCCAGCAGCTTAGGGGGTACAATGGAGACCCAGTACTTC
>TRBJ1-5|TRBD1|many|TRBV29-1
CSVAQGEDQPQHF
TGCAGCGTTGCCCAGGGGGAAGATCAGCCCCAGCATTTT
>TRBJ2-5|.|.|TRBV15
CATSSRSRQRNKPRETQYF
TGTGCCACCAGCAGCAGATCGAGGCAAAGGAACAAGCCCCGAGAGACCCAGTACTTC
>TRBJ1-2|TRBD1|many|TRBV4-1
CASSHRQGADYGYTF
TGCGCCAGCAGCCATAGACAGGGGGCAGACTATGGCTACACCTTC
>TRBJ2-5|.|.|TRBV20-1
CSARVLRAGQETQYF
TGCAGTGCTAGAGTCCTTCGGGCGGGCCAAGAGACCCAGTACTTC
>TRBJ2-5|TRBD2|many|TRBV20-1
CSARDAKANWGGRTQYF
TGCAGTGCTAGAGACGCCAAGGCAAATTGGGGAGGGAGAACCCAGTACTTC
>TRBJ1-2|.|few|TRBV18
CASSPGTSGGYTF
TGTGCCAGCTCACCTGGGACCTCAGGGGGCTACACCTTC
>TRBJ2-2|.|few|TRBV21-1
CASSKVGAVGNTGELFF
TGTGCCAGCAGCAAAGTCGGAGCGGTGGGGAACACCGGGGAGCTGTTTTTT
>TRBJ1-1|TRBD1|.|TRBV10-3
CDATGENTEAFF
TGTGACGCCACAGGGGAAAACACTGAAGCTTTCTTT
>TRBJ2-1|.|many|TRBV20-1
CSARVKEGGGSYNEQFF
TGCAGTGCTAGAGTCAAAGAGGGAGGAGGATCCTACAATGAGCAGTTCTTC
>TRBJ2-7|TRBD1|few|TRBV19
CASSRGPGTGDNEQYF
TGTGCCAGTAGTAGGGGGCCCGGGACAGGGGACAACGAGCAGTACTTC
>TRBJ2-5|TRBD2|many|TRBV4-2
CASSQVPSGGDQTQYF
TGTGCCAGCAGCCAAGTCCCCAGCGGGGGGGACCAGACCCAGTACTTC
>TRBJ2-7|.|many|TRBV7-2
CASSLVGQGRSYEQYF
TGTGCCAGCAGCTTAGTAGGGCAGGGGCGCTCCTACGAGCAGTACTTC
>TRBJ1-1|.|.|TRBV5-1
CASSLAGYDGITEAFF
TGCGCCAGCAGCTTGGCGGGATACGACGGGATCACTGAAGCTTTCTTT
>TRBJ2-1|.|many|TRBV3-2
CASSQRNEQFF
TGTGCCAGCAGCCAAAGGAATGAGCAGTTCTTC
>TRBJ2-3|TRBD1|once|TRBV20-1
CSARTGGTDTQYF
TGCAGTGCTAGGACAGGGGGCACAGATACGCAGTATTTT
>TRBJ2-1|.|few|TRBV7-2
CASNIGGYNEQFF
TGTGCCAGCAATATAGGGGGTTACAATGAGCAGTTCTTC
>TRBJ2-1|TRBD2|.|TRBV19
CASTVSSGESYNEQFF
TGTGCCAGTACAGTTTCTAGCGGGGAATCCTACAATGAGCAGTTCTTC
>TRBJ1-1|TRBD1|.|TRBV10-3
CAISEYQGQVGAFF
TGTGCCATCAGTGAGTACCAGGGACAGGTTGGAGCTTTCTTT
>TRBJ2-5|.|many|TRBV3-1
CASSSRRETQYF
TGTGCCAGCAGCAGTCGGAGGGAGACCCAGTACTTC
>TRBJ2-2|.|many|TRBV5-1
CASSLYGGPNTGELFF
TGCGCCAGCAGCTTGTATGGCGGGCCGAACACCGGGGAGCTGTTTTTT
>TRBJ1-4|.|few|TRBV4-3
CASSQDFGASNEKLFF
TGCGCCAGCAGCCAAGATTTTGGGGCCTCTAATGAAAAACTGTTTTTT
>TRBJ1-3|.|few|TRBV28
CASSRASMVSGNTIYF
TGTGCCAGCAGCCGGGCCTCTATGGTCTCTGGAAACACCATATATTTT
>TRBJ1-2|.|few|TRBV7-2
CASSPRPGFGYGYTF
TGTGCCAGCAGCCCGCGCCCCGGGTTCGGCTATGGCTACACCTTC
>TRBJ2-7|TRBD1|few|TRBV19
CASRRDSSSYEQYF
TGTGCCAGCAGACGGGACAGCAGCTCCTACGAGCAGTACTTC
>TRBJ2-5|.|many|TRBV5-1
CASSLVRGASQETQYF
TGCGCCAGCAGCTTGGTAAGAGGGGCGAGTCAAGAGACCCAGTACTTC
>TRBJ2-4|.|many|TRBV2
CASGPDRGAKNIQYF
TGTGCCAGCGGCCCCGATAGGGGAGCCAAAAACATTCAGTACTTC
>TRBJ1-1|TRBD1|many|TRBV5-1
CASSFSQGWNTEAFF
TGCGCCAGCAGCTTCTCACAGGGGTGGAACACTGAAGCTTTCTTT
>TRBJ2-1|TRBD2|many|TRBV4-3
CASSQGTSGIDEQFF
TGCGCCAGCAGCCAAGGGACTAGCGGGATTGATGAGCAGTTCTTC